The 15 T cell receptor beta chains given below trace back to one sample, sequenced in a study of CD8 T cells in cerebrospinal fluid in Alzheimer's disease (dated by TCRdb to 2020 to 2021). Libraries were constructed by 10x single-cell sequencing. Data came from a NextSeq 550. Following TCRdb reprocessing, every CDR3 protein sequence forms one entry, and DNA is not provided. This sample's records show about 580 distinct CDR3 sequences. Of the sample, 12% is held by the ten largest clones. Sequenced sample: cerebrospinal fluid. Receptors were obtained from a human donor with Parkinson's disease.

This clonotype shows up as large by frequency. CDR3 sequence reads: CASSPLTGGIGYEQYF. This sequence joins TRBV27 and TRBJ2-7; lacking DNA, the TRBD1 call made by TCRdb goes unchecked. The CDR3 length is 16 residues. Germline CDR1 and CDR2: MNHEY and SMNVEV (reference sequence).

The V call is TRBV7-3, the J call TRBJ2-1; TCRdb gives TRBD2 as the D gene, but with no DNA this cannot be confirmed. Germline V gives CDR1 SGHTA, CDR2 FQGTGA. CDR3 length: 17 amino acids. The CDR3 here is CASSLYMRGGANNEQFF.

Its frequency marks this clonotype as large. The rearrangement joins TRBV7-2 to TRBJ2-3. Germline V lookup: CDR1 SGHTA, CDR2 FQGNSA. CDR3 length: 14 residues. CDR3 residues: CASSLGASTDTQYF.

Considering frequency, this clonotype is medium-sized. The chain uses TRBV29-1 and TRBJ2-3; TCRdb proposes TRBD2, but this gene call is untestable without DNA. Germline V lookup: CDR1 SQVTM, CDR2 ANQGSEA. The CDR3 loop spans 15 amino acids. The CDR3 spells CSAGPFGGGTDTQYF.

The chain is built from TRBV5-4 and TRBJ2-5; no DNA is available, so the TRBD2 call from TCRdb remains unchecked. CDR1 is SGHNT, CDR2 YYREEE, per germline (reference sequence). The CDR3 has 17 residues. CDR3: CASSFGTSGSFVETQYF.

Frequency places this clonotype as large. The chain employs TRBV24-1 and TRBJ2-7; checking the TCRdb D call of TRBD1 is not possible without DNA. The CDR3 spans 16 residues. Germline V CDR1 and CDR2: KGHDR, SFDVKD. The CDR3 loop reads CATSDISERGGYEQYF.

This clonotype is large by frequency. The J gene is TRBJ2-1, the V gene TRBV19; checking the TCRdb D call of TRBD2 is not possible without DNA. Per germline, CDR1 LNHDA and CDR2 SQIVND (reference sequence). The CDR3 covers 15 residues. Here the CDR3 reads CASSMTSGSYNEQFF. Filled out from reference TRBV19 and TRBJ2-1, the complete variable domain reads DGGITQSPKYLFRKEGQNVTLSCEQNLNHDAMYWYRQDPGQGLRLIYYSQIVNDFQKGDIAEGYSVSREKKESFPLTVTSAQKNPTAFYLCASSMTSGSYNEQFFGPGTRLTVL.

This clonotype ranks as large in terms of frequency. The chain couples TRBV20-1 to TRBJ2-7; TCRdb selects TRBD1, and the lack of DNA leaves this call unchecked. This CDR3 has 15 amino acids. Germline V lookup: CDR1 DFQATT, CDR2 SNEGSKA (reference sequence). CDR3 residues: CSARDPGQGADEQYF.

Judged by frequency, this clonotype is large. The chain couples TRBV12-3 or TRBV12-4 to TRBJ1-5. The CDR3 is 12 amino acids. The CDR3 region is CASSLGNQPQHF.

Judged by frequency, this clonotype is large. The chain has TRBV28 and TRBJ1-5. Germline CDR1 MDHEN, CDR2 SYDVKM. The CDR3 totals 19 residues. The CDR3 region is CASSFYGRQARDSNQPQHF.

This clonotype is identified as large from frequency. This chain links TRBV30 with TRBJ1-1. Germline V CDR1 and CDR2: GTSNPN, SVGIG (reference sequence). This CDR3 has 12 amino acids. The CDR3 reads CAWSRVNTEAFF.

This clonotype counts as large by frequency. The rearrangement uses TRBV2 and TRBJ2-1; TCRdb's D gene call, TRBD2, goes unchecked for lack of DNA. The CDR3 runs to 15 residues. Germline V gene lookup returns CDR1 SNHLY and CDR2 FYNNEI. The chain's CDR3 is CASGLLAGSDGEQFF.

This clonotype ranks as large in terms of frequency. The CDR3 loop reads CASSQRGRTDSSYEQYF. The gene calls are TRBV4-3 and TRBJ2-7. Germline V gene lookup returns CDR1 LGHNA and CDR2 YSLEER. The CDR3 runs to 17 residues.

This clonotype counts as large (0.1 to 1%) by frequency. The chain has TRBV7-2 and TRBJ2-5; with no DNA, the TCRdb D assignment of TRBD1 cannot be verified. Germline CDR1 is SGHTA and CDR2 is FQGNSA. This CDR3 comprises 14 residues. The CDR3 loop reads CASSYGTGVSTQYF.

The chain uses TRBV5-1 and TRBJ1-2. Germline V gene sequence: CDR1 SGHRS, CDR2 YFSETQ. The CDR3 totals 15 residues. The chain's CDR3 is CASSRSGVANYGYTF.